A selection of T cell receptor beta chains follows, all from one sample in a study of blood T cell repertoires in COVID-19. Sequencing used immunoSEQ multiplex PCR; TCRdb keeps in-frame clones, though not all of them. The table includes almost 200,000 clones, roughly nine tenths detected once. Sequenced: PBMCs or T cells enriched from blood (not recorded which). The receptor set was obtained from a young woman who had recovered from COVID-19. The CDR3 runs from the conserved cysteine through the conserved F or W. D genes are given only for firm matches. For some rows the clone size is stated as once, few or many, or as a class when expanded; others skip it.

d_gene: .
j_gene: TRBJ1-2
abundance: .
v_gene: TRBV11-2
CDR3nt: TGTGCCAGCAGCAATTACCAGGGAACCTATGGCTACACCTTC
CDR3aa: CASSNYQGTYGYTF

d_gene: TRBD1
j_gene: TRBJ1-3
abundance: .
v_gene: TRBV11-2
CDR3nt: TGTGCCAGCAGCCCCTGGACAGGGGGCTCTGGAAACACCATATATTTT
CDR3aa: CASSPWTGGSGNTIYF

d_gene: .
j_gene: TRBJ2-4
abundance: once
v_gene: TRBV28
CDR3nt: TGTGCCAGCTCCTTGACAGGGACTTACATTCAGTACTTC
CDR3aa: CASSLTGTYIQYF

d_gene: TRBD1
j_gene: TRBJ1-2
abundance: .
v_gene: TRBV10-3
CDR3nt: TGTGCCATCACCCAAACCACAGGGGAACTCGGCTACACCTTC
CDR3aa: CAITQTTGELGYTF

d_gene: .
j_gene: TRBJ1-5
abundance: .
v_gene: TRBV2
CDR3nt: TGTGCCAGCAGCGACACCGACAGTACTCAGCCCCAGCATTTT
CDR3aa: CASSDTDSTQPQHF

d_gene: .
j_gene: TRBJ2-7
abundance: .
v_gene: TRBV14
CDR3nt: TGTGCCAGCAGCCGATGGCCTAAGGGGGCGGGAGAGCAGTACTTC
CDR3aa: CASSRWPKGAGEQYF

d_gene: TRBD1
j_gene: TRBJ1-3
abundance: .
v_gene: TRBV19
CDR3nt: TGTGCCAGTTGGGACAGAGCCATTGGAAACACCATATATTTT
CDR3aa: CASWDRAIGNTIYF

d_gene: .
j_gene: TRBJ2-5
abundance: .
v_gene: TRBV10-3
CDR3nt: TGTGCCATCAGTGAGTCGACGGGAGAGACCCAGTACTTC
CDR3aa: CAISESTGETQYF

d_gene: .
j_gene: TRBJ2-4
abundance: .
v_gene: TRBV27
CDR3nt: TGTGCCAGCACTGCTAGGTGGGAAAACATTCAGTACTTC
CDR3aa: CASTARWENIQYF

d_gene: TRBD2
j_gene: TRBJ2-7
abundance: .
v_gene: TRBV29-1
CDR3nt: TGCAGCGTCATGACTAGCGGGGGGCCGAGCTCCTACGAGCAGTACTTC
CDR3aa: CSVMTSGGPSSYEQYF

d_gene: TRBD1
j_gene: TRBJ2-6
abundance: .
v_gene: TRBV14
CDR3nt: TGTGCCAGCAGCCAGGACAGGAGAAGGACCAACGTCCTGACTTTC
CDR3aa: CASSQDRRRTNVLTF

d_gene: .
j_gene: TRBJ1-6
abundance: .
v_gene: TRBV28
CDR3nt: TGTGCCAGCAGACCCCAAGGGGACAACTATAATTCACCCCTCCACTTT
CDR3aa: CASRPQGDNYNSPLHF

d_gene: .
j_gene: TRBJ1-2
abundance: .
v_gene: TRBV7-3
CDR3nt: TGTGCCAGCAGCTTAGGGCCGGGGGACTATGGCTACACCTTC
CDR3aa: CASSLGPGDYGYTF

d_gene: TRBD2
j_gene: TRBJ2-1
abundance: few
v_gene: TRBV5-5
CDR3nt: TGTGCCAGCAGCCCCTACTGGGCGGGGGATGAGCAGTTCTTC
CDR3aa: CASSPYWAGDEQFF

d_gene: .
j_gene: TRBJ1-6
abundance: .
v_gene: TRBV5-1
CDR3nt: TGCGCCAGCACTGAAGAGTCGACCTATAATTCACCCCTCCACTTT
CDR3aa: CASTEESTYNSPLHF

d_gene: TRBD1
j_gene: TRBJ1-2
abundance: .
v_gene: TRBV29-1
CDR3nt: TGCAGCGTTGACAGGGGGCGAGGGGCTAACTATGGCTACACCTTC
CDR3aa: CSVDRGRGANYGYTF

d_gene: TRBD1
j_gene: TRBJ1-6
abundance: .
v_gene: TRBV7-2
CDR3nt: TGTGCCAGCAGCTTGGCCGGGACAGGGTATTCTTCAGCCCTCCACTTT
CDR3aa: CASSLAGTGYSSALHF